The 19 T cell receptor beta chains reported below all come from one sample, sequenced in a study of shared clonotypes between healthy human individuals (dated by TCRdb to between 2020 and 2021). The library was made by the immunoSEQ multiplex PCR assay. TCRdb retrieved this table from immuneACCESS and kept in-frame rearrangements only. Not all clones are present; in checked studies, unresolved V genes account for under half, and no reason is known for the remainder. The sample data list about 490,000 clones, and 79% of these were observed just once. The ten largest clonotypes hold approximately 12% of the sample. The sequenced sample was PBMCs. The receptors here all came from a woman aged 40 to 49 in good health. Some clones in this sample may be carry-over from other donors' samples.

This clone was counted only a few times. The chain joins TRBV6-1 to TRBJ2-4; perhaps TRBD2 as D (5 bases). Trimming left V 5 bases short and J 9 bases short, with 14 bases between. Germline CDR1 and CDR2: MNHNS and SASEGT. The CDR3 totals 13 residues. The CDR3 reads CASSLDGMSIQYF. The DNA for the CDR3 is TGTGCCAGCAGTTTGGACGGGATGAGCATTCAGTACTTC.

A single count supports this clone. The V gene is TRBV7-8, the J gene TRBJ2-7; TRBD1 is a possible D gene (5 bases). Germline lookup yields CDR1 SGHVS and CDR2 FQNEAQ. V was trimmed by 1 base and J by 3 bases, leaving 10 bases between them. The CDR3 covers 14 residues. CDR3 protein: CASSLGPGNYEQYF. The CDR3 region has the DNA TGTGCCAGCAGCTTAGGTCCAGGGAACTACGAGCAGTACTTC.

J is TRBJ2-5 and V is TRBV10-3; perhaps TRBD1 as D (6 bases). The tail of the sequence fits TRBJ2-7 better, so the J call may be wrong. This CDR3 has 15 residues. CDR1 is ENHRY, CDR2 SYGVKD, per germline. The CDR3 region is CAISEYGRGPYEQYF. For the CDR3, the DNA is TGTGCCATCAGTGAGTATGGCAGGGGTCCCTACGAGCAGTACTTC.

This chain uses TRBV6-5 with TRBJ1-1, with D hard to call. The germline V and J ends were trimmed by 0 bases and 3 bases, with 11 bases remaining between them. The CDR3 loop spans 15 amino acids. Germline CDR1 is MNHEY and CDR2 is SVGAGI. The CDR3 here is CASSYSSGVYTEAFF. CDR3 coding DNA: TGTGCCAGCAGTTACTCGTCCGGGGTTTACACTGAAGCTTTCTTT.

The chain carries TRBV19 and TRBJ2-2, with TRBD1 as a possible D gene (6 bases). Germline V gene data show CDR1 as LNHDA and CDR2 as SQIVND (reference sequence). The V end lost 5 bases, the J end lost 6 bases, and 13 bases lay between the germline ends. The CDR3 contains 14 residues. DNA of the CDR3: TGTGCCAGTAGTGCACAGGGTATGGCCGGGGAGCTGTTTTTT. It specifies CASSAQGMAGELFF.

The chain combines TRBV7-6 with TRBJ2-1; perhaps TRBD2 as D (5 bases). V was shortened by 5 bases and J by 3 bases, with 20 bases between the two germline ends. The germline V gene has CDR1 SGHVS and CDR2 FNYEAQ. The CDR3 contains 17 residues. CDR3 nucleotides: TGTGCCAGCAGCCCCCCGCATGCCGCGAGCGGCTACAATGAGCAGTTCTTC. As protein: CASSPPHAASGYNEQFF.

The gene calls are TRBV9 and TRBJ2-7, with D possibly TRBD2 on 5 matching bases. Germline CDR1 and CDR2: SGDLS and YYNGEE. The CDR3 runs 13 residues. Trimming left V 4 bases short and J 7 bases short, with 15 bases between. CDR3 protein: CASSPQRSGEQYF. CDR3 sequence (DNA): TGTGCCAGCAGCCCCCAAAGGAGCGGAGAGCAGTACTTC. The entire variable domain, with the rest obtained from reference TRBV9 and TRBJ2-7, is as follows: DSGVTQTPKHLITATGQRVTLRCSPRSGDLSVYWYQQSLDQGLQFLIQYYNGEERAKGNILERFSAQQFPDLHSELNLSSLELGDSALYFCASSPQRSGEQYFGPGTRLTVT.

Turning to this clone: A much more abundant neighbour one base away suggests this may be a read error. The same CDR3 is also encoded by other DNA sequences in this sample. The J gene is TRBJ2-3, the V gene TRBV29-1; D is undetermined. Germline V gene data show CDR1 as SQVTM and CDR2 as ANQGSEA. The CDR3 is 12 residues long. V was cut by 3 bases and J by 0 bases, with 4 bases left in between. This CDR3 is CSVDTSTDTQYF. The CDR3 nucleotides read TGCAGCGTTGATACTAGCACAGATACGCAGTATTTT.

This chain connects TRBV19 to TRBJ1-2, with D perhaps matching TRBD1 (5 bases). Germline V gene lookup returns CDR1 LNHDA and CDR2 SQIVND (reference sequence). This CDR3 contains 15 residues. V was trimmed by 0 bases and J by 4 bases, leaving 12 bases between them. In nucleotides, the CDR3 is TGTGCCAGTAGTATAGAGGACATATCCTTCTATGGCTACACCTTC. Protein: CASSIEDISFYGYTF.

V is TRBV28 and J is TRBJ2-7, with D perhaps TRBD1 (6 bases). Germline V gives CDR1 MDHEN, CDR2 SYDVKM. CDR3 length equals 12 residues. Trimming pared 6 bases from V and 5 bases from J, leaving 11 bases between. The CDR3 nucleotides are TGTGCCAGCAGCTCAGGGGTCCACGAGCAGTACTTC. Translating it yields CASSSGVHEQYF.

The chain recombines TRBV10-3 with TRBJ1-1; D call uncertain. The CDR3 loop spans 16 amino acids. Germline V gene data show CDR1 as ENHRY and CDR2 as SYGVKD. With 0 bases removed from V and 0 bases from J, the gap between germline ends came to 11 bases. The CDR3 loop reads CAISESMYRLNTEAFF. CDR3 nucleotides: TGTGCCATCAGTGAGTCGATGTACAGACTGAACACTGAAGCTTTCTTT.

As to this clone: A much larger clonotype is one base distant, so this may be a read error. The CDR3 loop is CVSSYQRMQYF. In DNA form, the CDR3 reads TGTGTCAGCAGTTACCAGCGGATGCAGTACTTC. V gene TRBV6-5 combines with J gene TRBJ2-7; tentatively, D is TRBD2 (5 bases). The CDR3 sequence is 11 residues long. Germline CDR1 MNHEY, CDR2 SVGAGI.

The genes are TRBV27 and TRBJ1-1; D ambiguous. The CDR3 totals 16 residues. V dropped 0 bases and J dropped 6 bases, with 17 bases sitting between them. CDR1 and CDR2 (germline): MNHEY, SMNVEV (reference sequence). The CDR3 DNA follows: TGTGCCAGCAGTTTATCGGTGGGAGTAGGAGTTTCTGAAGCTTTCTTT. This codes for CASSLSVGVGVSEAFF.

J is TRBJ2-2 and V is TRBV5-6, with 7 bases fitting TRBD2. V trimming: 4 bases; J trimming: 5 bases; junction bases outside the gene matches: 5. Looked up from germline, CDR1 is SGHDT and CDR2 is YYEEEE. This CDR3 is 14 amino acids long. The CDR3 protein is CASSPGGGTGELFF. The DNA for the CDR3 is TGTGCCAGCAGCCCGGGAGGCGGGACCGGGGAGCTGTTTTTT.

In the case of this clone: Other DNA sequences within the sample encode an identical CDR3. The chain links TRBV7-6 to TRBJ2-7, with 13 bases fitting TRBD2. This CDR3 has 16 amino acids. CDR1 and CDR2 (germline): SGHVS, FNYEAQ. Trimming removed 5 bases from V and 2 bases from J; junction bases left unmatched: 6. This CDR3 is CASSKGLAGAPYEQYF. For the CDR3, the DNA is TGTGCCAGCAGCAAAGGACTAGCGGGGGCCCCCTACGAGCAGTACTTC. Drawing the rest from reference TRBV7-6 and TRBJ2-7, the complete variable domain is GAGVSQSPRYKVTKRGQDVALRCDPISGHVSLYWYRQALGQGPEFLTYFNYEAQQDKSGLPNDRFSAERPEGSISTLTIQRTEQRDSAMYRCASSKGLAGAPYEQYFGPGTRLTVT.

The chain has TRBV11-2 and TRBJ2-7, with 13 bases matching TRBD2. The CDR3 has 14 amino acids. The V segment lost 7 bases and the J segment 3 bases; nucleotides outside the gene matches: 3. The germline V gene encodes CDR1 SGHAT and CDR2 FQNNGV. The CDR3 sequence is CASKRTSGSYEQYF. The CDR3 nucleotides are TGTGCCAGCAAACGGACTAGCGGGAGCTACGAGCAGTACTTC.

J is TRBJ2-1 and V is TRBV5-4; the D call may be TRBD1 or TRBD2 (5 bases each). The CDR3 length is 12 residues. The V end lost 4 bases, the J end lost 10 bases, and 12 bases lay between the germline ends. From germline, CDR1 is SGHNT and CDR2 YYREEE (reference sequence). The CDR3 sequence is CASSVRDREQFF. Written as DNA, the CDR3 is TGTGCCAGCAGCGTCCGGGACCGGGAGCAGTTCTTC.

The CDR3 protein is CASSFIRGGYTF. CDR3 coding DNA: TGTGCCAGCAGTTTTATAAGGGGAGGCTACACCTTC. This chain joins TRBV28 and TRBJ1-2; possibly TRBD1 for D (5 bases). The germline V and J ends were trimmed by 3 bases and 8 bases, with 10 bases remaining between them. The CDR3 length is 12 residues. The germline CDR1 and CDR2 sequences are MDHEN and SYDVKM.

This chain connects TRBV27 to TRBJ2-7; perhaps TRBD1 as D (6 bases). Trimming removed 6 bases from V and 4 bases from J, with 10 bases in between. This CDR3 has 12 residues. The germline CDR1 and CDR2 sequences are MNHEY and SMNVEV (reference sequence). The CDR3 protein is CASRIDRYEQYF. The DNA for the CDR3 is TGTGCCAGCAGGATTGACAGGTACGAGCAGTACTTC.